A single sample gave rise to the 29 T cell receptor beta chains below, sequenced in a study of blood T cell repertoires in COVID-19. Clones were read by immunoSEQ multiplex PCR, and TCRdb kept only the in-frame ones, dropping some. Altogether roughly 50,000 clones are present, around 80% being singletons, with the ten largest covering about 3.3%. The specimen was peripheral blood. The source of these receptors is a man in his 60s with acute or convalescent COVID-19.

This chain joins TRBV7-8 and TRBJ2-7; D ambiguous. V gave up 5 bases and J gave up 5 bases, with 7 bases separating them. Germline CDR1 SGHVS, CDR2 FQNEAQ. The CDR3 extends over 11 amino acids. CDR3 in amino acids: CASSLLNEQYF. The CDR3 DNA sequence: TGTGCCAGCAGCCTCTTAAACGAGCAGTACTTC.

The chain carries TRBV9 and TRBJ2-3; 13 bases agree with TRBD2. CDR3 length equals 20 residues. Looked up from germline, CDR1 is SGDLS and CDR2 is YYNGEE. V was clipped by 3 bases and J by 0 bases; unmatched bases: 13. CDR3 protein: CASSDPLAGGPQISTDTQYF. CDR3 bases: TGTGCCAGCAGCGACCCACTAGCGGGAGGGCCCCAAATAAGCACAGATACGCAGTATTTT.

The chain joins TRBV6-5 to TRBJ1-6; D unresolved. Trimming pared 8 bases from V and 7 bases from J, leaving 12 bases between. CDR1 MNHEY and CDR2 SVGAGI come from the germline V gene. The CDR3 totals 13 residues. The DNA of the CDR3 is TGTGCCAGCGGGGAGCTGTTAAATTCACCCCTCCACTTT. Its protein is CASGELLNSPLHF.

This sequence joins TRBV29-1 and TRBJ2-7; 10 bases map to TRBD1. V lost 2 bases to trimming and J lost 6 bases; unmatched junction nucleotides: 4. Germline assignment: CDR1 SQVTM and CDR2 ANQGSEA. The CDR3 is 13 residues long. The CDR3 DNA sequence: TGCAGCGTTGAACCGACAGGGGGCGGCGAGCAGTACTTC. As protein: CSVEPTGGGEQYF.

This chain joins TRBV11-1 and TRBJ2-7, with D maybe TRBD2 (5 bases). V was cut by 3 bases and J by 0 bases, with 12 bases left in between. The CDR3 has 15 amino acids. Germline lookup yields CDR1 SGHAT and CDR2 FQDESV (reference sequence). The CDR3 coding sequence is TGTGCCAGCAGCTTTTCCTTGGGGAGCTCCTACGAGCAGTACTTC. Translating it yields CASSFSLGSSYEQYF.

V usage is TRBV27 and J usage is TRBJ2-5; TRBD2 aligns across 9 bases. This CDR3 is built from 17 residues. V shed 8 bases and J 5 bases; nucleotides not matched to a gene: 18. Germline V gives CDR1 MNHEY, CDR2 SMNVEV (reference sequence). CDR3 protein: CASCISLGLAGKETQYF. In nucleotides, the CDR3 is TGTGCCAGCTGCATATCCCTCGGGCTAGCGGGAAAGGAGACCCAGTACTTC.

This chain links TRBV5-1 with TRBJ2-3; D perhaps matches TRBD2 (8 bases). Germline V CDR1 and CDR2: SGHRS, YFSETQ. This CDR3 has 14 amino acids. V shed 6 bases and J shed 2 bases, with 13 bases lying between them. The CDR3 sequence: CASTREGATDTQYF. The CDR3 DNA follows: TGCGCCAGCACACGGGAGGGGGCCACAGATACGCAGTATTTT.

The chain uses TRBV19 and TRBJ2-5, with D possibly matching TRBD1 (5 bases). Germline CDR1 is LNHDA and CDR2 is SQIVND (reference sequence). V lost 1 base and J 7 bases, leaving 13 bases between the germline ends. The CDR3 has 14 amino acids. The CDR3 region is CASSIVGGQGTQYF. CDR3 coding DNA: TGTGCCAGTAGTATAGTGGGCGGTCAGGGGACCCAGTACTTC.

The V call is TRBV24-1, the J call TRBJ2-7; 8 nucleotides agree with TRBD1. Germline lookup yields CDR1 KGHDR and CDR2 SFDVKD. V was clipped by 4 bases and J by 10 bases; unmatched bases: 8. The CDR3 is 13 residues long. The CDR3 sequence is CATSDEGTGGQYF. The DNA of the CDR3 is TGTGCCACCAGTGACGAAGGGACAGGAGGACAGTACTTC.

In this sample, this clone turned up once. This chain connects TRBV30 to TRBJ1-1; D gene unclear. The CDR3 length is 10 residues. V gave up 3 bases and J gave up 12 bases, with 11 bases separating them. CDR1 and CDR2 from the germline V gene are GTSNPN and SVGIG (reference sequence). The CDR3, as DNA: TGTGCCTGGAGGCGGGAGGAGTCTTTCTTT. This gives the protein CAWRREESFF.

V gene TRBV2 combines with J gene TRBJ2-1, with a weak D call TRBD2 (5 bases). The V gene's germline CDR1 is SNHLY and CDR2 FYNNEI. The CDR3 is 13 residues long. The ends were cut back, 6 bases at V and 6 bases at J, with 12 bases in the middle. CDR3 in amino acids: CASRTGWGNEQFF. The CDR3 region has the DNA TGTGCCAGCAGAACGGGGTGGGGCAATGAGCAGTTCTTC.

The J gene is TRBJ2-3, the V gene TRBV2; no clear D. The V end lost 6 bases, the J end lost 0 bases, and 10 bases lay between the germline ends. The CDR3 has 14 residues. In germline, CDR1 is SNHLY, CDR2 FYNNEI. The CDR3 is CASSGVVSTDTQYF. For the CDR3, the DNA is TGTGCCAGCAGCGGAGTAGTTAGCACAGATACGCAGTATTTT. Combining the CDR3 with reference TRBV2 and TRBJ2-3 gives the whole variable domain EPEVTQTPSHQVTQMGQEVILRCVPISNHLYFYWYRQILGQKVEFLVSFYNNEISEKSEIFDDQFSVERPDGSNFTLKIRSTKLEDSAMYFCASSGVVSTDTQYFGPGTRLTVL.

The chain carries TRBV28 and TRBJ2-5; a weak D match, TRBD2 (5 bases). This CDR3 has 15 residues. V was cut by 6 bases and J by 3 bases, with 17 bases left in between. The germline gives CDR1 MDHEN, CDR2 SYDVKM. CDR3 in DNA: TGTGCCAGCAGCCCTGCGGAGGATTGGAAAGAGACCCAGTACTTC. Residues: CASSPAEDWKETQYF.

The chain employs TRBV19 and TRBJ2-1, with 12 bases matching TRBD2. The V and J ends lost 2 bases and 4 bases, in that order; junction bases with no gene match: 6. Germline V lookup: CDR1 LNHDA, CDR2 SQIVND (reference sequence). The CDR3 loop spans 17 amino acids. The CDR3 DNA follows: TGTGCCAGTAGTATAAGTGGACTAGCGGGGTCTTACAATGAGCAGTTCTTC. This gives the protein CASSISGLAGSYNEQFF.

V is TRBV30 and J is TRBJ1-5, with no clear D. CDR1 and CDR2 (germline): GTSNPN, SVGIG (reference sequence). V was clipped by 2 bases and J by 3 bases, with 8 bases between them. The CDR3 runs to 13 residues. The CDR3 DNA is TGTGCCTGGAGTCTCCAGGTCAATCAGCCCCAGCATTTT. Residues: CAWSLQVNQPQHF.

This rearrangement joins TRBV28 to TRBJ2-1; D gene ambiguous. The CDR3 loop spans 13 amino acids. CDR1 MDHEN and CDR2 SYDVKM come from the germline V gene. V was shortened by 5 bases and J by 3 bases, with 8 bases between the two germline ends. CDR3 DNA sequence: TGTGCCAGCAGTCGTCAGGTCTACAATGAGCAGTTCTTC. This codes for CASSRQVYNEQFF.

V and J are TRBV2 and TRBJ1-2, with D possibly being TRBD1 (6 bases). V was clipped by 1 base and J by 8 bases, with 20 bases between them. Germline V gene data show CDR1 as SNHLY and CDR2 as FYNNEI. CDR3 length equals 16 residues. In nucleotides, the CDR3 is TGTGCCAGCAGTGAAGGGGGGCCCGGCGACCTAGGGGGCTACACCTTC. Translating it yields CASSEGGPGDLGGYTF.

This chain connects TRBV6-2 or TRBV6-3 to TRBJ2-7; D uncertain. Germline CDR1 is MNHEY and CDR2 is SVGEGT. The CDR3 consists of 12 residues. V was trimmed by 5 bases and J by 2 bases, leaving 7 bases between them. CDR3 coding DNA: TGTGCCAGCAGTCAGGCTGCCTACGAGCAGTACTTC. It translates to CASSQAAYEQYF.

This clone is medium-sized in the sample. In nucleotides, the CDR3 is TGTGCCAGCAGTTCGACAGGACGGGACATTCAGTACTTC. Protein product: CASSSTGRDIQYF. The chain recombines TRBV28 with TRBJ2-4; D might be TRBD1 (6 bases). There are 13 residues in the CDR3. CDR1 and CDR2 from the germline V gene are MDHEN and SYDVKM. V gave up 4 bases and J gave up 8 bases, with 12 bases separating them.

The chain recombines TRBV29-1 with TRBJ2-1, with 10 bases aligning to TRBD1. This CDR3 contains 14 residues. Trimming cost V 5 bases and J 3 bases; bases outside gene matches: 4. Germline lookup yields CDR1 SQVTM and CDR2 ANQGSEA. CDR3 sequence: CSVSRDRGYNEQFF. CDR3 nucleotide sequence: TGCAGCGTTTCCCGGGACAGGGGCTACAATGAGCAGTTCTTC.

The gene calls are TRBV15 and TRBJ2-2; 7 nucleotides agree with TRBD1. The V segment lost 7 bases and the J segment 5 bases; nucleotides outside the gene matches: 7. This CDR3 region has 14 residues. Germline V gene sequence: CDR1 LNHNV, CDR2 YYDKDF (reference sequence). The CDR3 DNA follows: TGTGCCACCACCCATACGACAGGGACCGGGGAGCTGTTTTTT. Encoded protein: CATTHTTGTGELFF.

V usage is TRBV24-1 and J usage is TRBJ2-5; TRBD1 matches 9 bases. This CDR3 has 17 amino acids. V lost 4 bases, J lost 0 bases, and 8 bases stayed unmatched. Germline V lookup: CDR1 KGHDR, CDR2 SFDVKD. As DNA, the CDR3 is TGTGCCACCAGTGACATAGGGACAGGGCCCCACCAAGAGACCCAGTACTTC. It codes for CATSDIGTGPHQETQYF.

V and J are TRBV19 and TRBJ2-1, with 11 bases aligning to TRBD2. Germline trimming cut 4 bases from V and 2 bases from J; bases unmatched to any gene: 7. Looked up from germline, CDR1 is LNHDA and CDR2 is SQIVND (reference sequence). The CDR3 extends over 17 amino acids. The CDR3 DNA follows: TGTGCCAGTAGTACCCAGGGGACTAGCGGACCCTACAATGAGCAGTTCTTC. The encoded protein is CASSTQGTSGPYNEQFF.

The chain couples TRBV5-1 to TRBJ1-2; 8 bases are shared with TRBD1. V was pared by 5 bases and J by 7 bases, with 19 bases of the junction left unmatched. The germline gives CDR1 SGHRS, CDR2 YFSETQ. This CDR3 is built from 17 residues. The CDR3 bases are TGCGCCAGCAGGGAGTTGGAAATATCCCAGGGGGCTCGTGGCTACACCTTC. As protein: CASRELEISQGARGYTF.

The rearrangement links TRBV27 to TRBJ2-2, with D perhaps matching TRBD1 (5 bases). With 6 bases removed from V and 2 bases from J, the gap between germline ends came to 13 bases. The length of the CDR3 is 15 residues. The germline V gene has CDR1 MNHEY and CDR2 SMNVEV (reference sequence). CDR3 sequence reads: CASRTLTANTGELFF. The CDR3 DNA reads TGTGCCAGCAGGACACTGACAGCTAACACCGGGGAGCTGTTTTTT.

The genes are TRBV9 and TRBJ1-3; 7 nucleotides line up with TRBD1. V trimming: 3 bases; J trimming: 4 bases; junction bases outside the gene matches: 10. Germline assignment: CDR1 SGDLS and CDR2 YYNGEE. The CDR3 runs 16 residues. The CDR3 coding sequence is TGTGCCAGCAGCGCCCAGGGGGGTTTATCGGGAAACACCATATATTTT. This gives the protein CASSAQGGLSGNTIYF.

The chain has TRBV7-3 and TRBJ2-2; D call uncertain. Trimming pared 0 bases from V and 1 base from J, leaving 9 bases between. Looked up from germline, CDR1 is SGHTA and CDR2 is FQGTGA. The CDR3 covers 16 residues. The CDR3 coding sequence is TGTGCCAGCAGCTTAACGCACAGCCAGAACACCGGGGAGCTGTTTTTT. Translated: CASSLTHSQNTGELFF.

The rearrangement joins TRBV5-1 to TRBJ2-1; D is perhaps TRBD2 (5 bases). V gave up 2 bases and J gave up 15 bases, with 18 bases separating them. Looked up from germline, CDR1 is SGHRS and CDR2 is YFSETQ. The CDR3 consists of 13 residues. In DNA form, the CDR3 reads TGCGCCAGCAGCTTCGTTATGGACTCCGGTGGGTTCTTC. This sequence encodes CASSFVMDSGGFF.

The chain is built from TRBV3-1 (or the pseudogene TRBV3-2) and TRBJ2-1, with 10 bases aligning to TRBD2. Trimming cost V 4 bases and J 4 bases; bases outside gene matches: 7. The V gene's germline CDR1 is LGHDT and CDR2 YNNKEL (reference sequence). This CDR3 is 16 amino acids long. The CDR3 reads CASSLRTSGIYNEQFF. CDR3 bases: TGTGCCAGCAGCCTCAGAACTAGCGGGATTTACAATGAGCAGTTCTTC.